Sequencing of this TCR beta chain was carried out in a study of blood T cell repertoires in COVID-19. As for the study in general: Acute and convalescent COVID-19 samples came from the United States, Italy and Spain. In each case, the material was cDNA or gDNA derived from T cells, B-cell-depleted T cells, or PBMCs.

Clones were read by immunoSEQ multiplex PCR, and TCRdb kept only the in-frame ones, dropping some. Of 190,000 or so clones in the sample, approximately 85% were seen once. The CDR3 length is 12 residues. V was pared by 8 bases and J by 1 base, with 5 bases between. The table lists this clone with a count of one. This receptor was identified in a woman older than 75 with acute or convalescent COVID-19. The chain uses TRBV12-3 or TRBV12-4 and TRBJ2-2; D call uncertain. Sequencing was performed on peripheral blood. CDR3: CASGQNTGELFF. CDR3 sequence (DNA): TGTGCCAGCGGCCAGAACACCGGGGAGCTGTTTTTT.